Sequencing of this T cell receptor (beta chain) was carried out in a study of blood T cell repertoires in COVID-19. Overall study: Donors in the United States, Italy and Spain gave samples during acute or convalescent COVID-19. T cells, B-cell-depleted T cells, or PBMCs supplied cDNA or gDNA.

Source study methods: Estimates of nucleated cell counts were drawn from the amplification of reference gene primers. Sequencing was performed with immunoSEQ multiplex PCR; in TCRdb, only in-frame clones are kept and a portion is missing. V and J calls and clone size are as listed in that table; D and trimming were resolved from the DNA. The table includes roughly 250,000 clones, about nine tenths detected once. One Seattle source followed patients from active infection through their disease course. Per the germline V gene, CDR1 is SGHRS and CDR2 is YFSETQ. The CDR3 runs to 17 residues. The V gene end was trimmed by 3 bases and the J gene end by 4 bases; junction bases not matched to a gene: 10.

The source of this sequence is a man aged 30 to 45 with COVID-19, enrolled during active disease. The rearrangement joins TRBV5-1 to TRBJ2-2, with 9 positions matching TRBD1. Sequenced material: peripheral blood. In DNA, the CDR3 is TGCGCCAGCAGCTCGGATACAGGGGGCATCGGCACCGGGGAGCTGTTTTTT. It translates to CASSSDTGGIGTGELFF.